A single sample is the source of the 14 T cell receptor beta chains below, sequenced in a study of breast tumors, draining lymph nodes, adjacent tissues. A single record per CDR3 protein comes from TCRdb applying MiXCR to the multiplex PCR reads. The table has approximately 170,000 distinct CDR3 sequences, 30% to 35% seen once. The lymph nodes were axillary draining lymph nodes from breast cancer patients. The sequenced sample consisted of axillary lymph node tissue. These receptor sequences come from a female donor with breast cancer. Some clones in this sample may be carry-over from other donors' samples.

On this clonotype itself: The junction departs from germline at one end; a sequencing error may be responsible. The J gene is TRBJ2-3, the V gene TRBV5-6, with D perhaps matching TRBD1 (6 bases). CDR1 is SGHDT and CDR2 is YYEEEE in the germline V gene. This CDR3 has 12 amino acids. The CDR3 sequence is CASSLALARGTF. CDR3 nucleotides: TGTGCCAGCAGCTTGGCATTGGCCAGGGGAACTTTT.

This clonotype showed up many times. The rearrangement uses TRBV5-5 and TRBJ2-7; 7 bases are shared with TRBD1. In germline, CDR1 is SGHKS, CDR2 YYEKEE (reference sequence). With 0 bases clipped from V and 7 bases from J, the junction kept 7 bases outside the gene matches. The CDR3 is made up of 14 amino acids. The CDR3 DNA reads as TGTGCCAGCAGCTTGGACAGGGGCAAAGGAGAGCAGTACTTC. This gives the protein CASSLDRGKGEQYF.

This chain uses TRBV11-2 with TRBJ2-7; D might be TRBD2 (6 bases). Trimming left V 5 bases short and J 3 bases short, with 8 bases between. The CDR3 totals 12 residues. Germline loops: CDR1 SGHAT, CDR2 FQNNGV. The CDR3 region is CASSQDYYEQYF. Written as DNA, the CDR3 is TGTGCCAGCAGCCAGGACTACTACGAGCAGTACTTC. The whole variable domain, filled in from reference TRBV11-2 and TRBJ2-7, reads EAGVAQSPRYKIIEKRQSVAFWCNPISGHATLYWYQQILGQGPKLLIQFQNNGVVDDSQLPKDRFSAERLKGVDSTLKIQPAKLEDSAVYLCASSQDYYEQYFGPGTRLTVT.

This clonotype came up a few times. The conserved phenylalanine or tryptophan is not found at the CDR3 terminus, so this likely reflects a read error. The DNA is left out, because the CDR3 cannot be placed on it with certainty; the CDR3 is given as TCRdb lists it. This sequence joins TRBV2 and TRBJ2-2; the D call of TRBD1 is as the table states it, not checked on the DNA. Germline CDR1 is SNHLY and CDR2 is FYNNEI. Counting both end residues, the CDR3 totals 15 amino acids. CDR3 amino acids: CASRETVANTGERMS.

This clonotype was seen ten or more times. This chain joins TRBV19 and TRBJ2-1; D is ambiguous. Per germline, CDR1 LNHDA and CDR2 SQIVND (reference sequence). The CDR3 spans 12 residues. With 9 bases removed from V and 3 bases from J, the gap between germline ends came to 9 bases. CDR3 sequence (DNA): TGTGCCAGCAGCTTAAGCTACAATGAGCAGTTCTTC. Its translation: CASSLSYNEQFF.

In its sample, this clonotype was seen many times. This chain links TRBV4-2 with TRBJ2-7; TRBD2 matches 9 bases. The CDR3 loop spans 16 amino acids. V shed 3 bases and J 0 bases; nucleotides not matched to a gene: 6. Looked up from germline, CDR1 is LGHNA and CDR2 is YNFKEQ. CDR3 DNA: TGTGCCAGCAGCCATTTTAGCGGGAGATACTCCTACGAGCAGTACTTC. Protein sequence: CASSHFSGRYSYEQYF.

The rearrangement joins TRBV9 to TRBJ2-1; TRBD2 agrees at 9 bases. The CDR3 is 15 residues long. V lost 6 bases, J lost 4 bases, and 8 bases stayed unmatched. CDR1 is SGDLS, CDR2 YYNGEE, per germline. In nucleotides, the CDR3 is TGTGCCAGCAACGGAATTAGCGGGAGTTACAATGAGCAGTTCTTC. As protein: CASNGISGSYNEQFF. Combining the CDR3 with reference TRBV9 and TRBJ2-1 gives the whole variable domain DSGVTQTPKHLITATGQRVTLRCSPRSGDLSVYWYQQSLDQGLQFLIQYYNGEERAKGNILERFSAQQFPDLHSELNLSSLELGDSALYFCASNGISGSYNEQFFGPGTRLTVL.

There are many counts of this clonotype. The rearrangement joins TRBV6-2 or TRBV6-3 to TRBJ2-5; 7 nucleotides line up with TRBD2. The CDR3 is made up of 13 amino acids. Germline V gives CDR1 MNHEY, CDR2 SVGEGT. V was pared by 8 bases and J by 1 base, with 4 bases of the junction left unmatched. As DNA, the CDR3 is TGTGCCAGCGAAGGGACTACCCAAGAGACCCAGTACTTC. It encodes CASEGTTQETQYF.

This chain connects TRBV20-1 to TRBJ2-3; 10 bases line up with TRBD1. V gave up 6 bases and J gave up 0 bases; unmatched junction bases: 3. In germline, CDR1 is DFQATT, CDR2 SNEGSKA (reference sequence). This CDR3 has 14 amino acids. In nucleotides, the CDR3 is TGCAGTGCGGGGGGACAGGGGAGCACAGATACGCAGTATTTT. Translation gives CSAGGQGSTDTQYF.

This clonotype has a count of ten or more. This may stem from a read error, because a much larger clone lies one nucleotide away. The V call is TRBV20-1, the J call TRBJ2-7; 7 bases are shared with TRBD2. Germline V lookup: CDR1 DFQATT, CDR2 SNEGSKA (reference sequence). V shed 1 base, J shed 6 bases, and the junction held 9 bases outside the gene matches. The CDR3 consists of 14 residues. The DNA of the CDR3 is TGCAGTGCTAGAGCGGGAGGCAGGGTCTCCGAGCAGTACTTC. This encodes CSARAGGRVSEQYF.

In DNA, the CDR3 is TGTGCCAGCAGCTATAGCGGGGGGGGCCAGAGAGAGCAGTTCTTC. This encodes CASSYSGGGQREQFF. The J gene is TRBJ2-1, the V gene TRBV4-2, with 11 nucleotides matching TRBD2. Unmatched junction bases numbered 10, after V lost 5 bases and J lost 10 bases. The CDR3 is made up of 15 amino acids. Germline-derived CDR1 and CDR2 are LGHNA and YNFKEQ.

The chain couples TRBV20-1 to TRBJ2-3; TRBD1 or TRBD2 may be the D gene (6 bases each). Looked up from germline, CDR1 is DFQATT and CDR2 is SNEGSKA (reference sequence). V lost 4 bases, J lost 8 bases, and 19 bases lay in between. CDR3 length: 14 amino acids. CDR3: CSANRAEGLGTQYF. DNA of the CDR3: TGCAGTGCTAACAGGGCGGAGGGGTTAGGTACGCAGTATTTT.

This clonotype was detected ten times or more. V is TRBV25-1 and J is TRBJ2-3; D ambiguous. Germline-derived CDR1 and CDR2 are MGHDK and SYGVNS. Between the trimmed V and J ends, which lost 5 bases and 0 bases, there was a span of 18 bases. The CDR3 is made up of 17 amino acids. CDR3 loop: CASSPPGHGGSTDTQYF. In DNA, the CDR3 is TGTGCCAGCAGTCCACCCGGCCACGGTGGGAGCACAGATACGCAGTATTTT.

In this sample, this clonotype turned up many times. The rearrangement uses TRBV20-1 and TRBJ1-2; 7 bases agree with TRBD1. J lost 2 bases, V lost 3 bases, and 12 bases had no gene match. The germline V gene has CDR1 DFQATT and CDR2 SNEGSKA (reference sequence). The CDR3 spans 16 residues. CDR3 sequence (DNA): TGCAGTGCTAGGGCCCCCACAGGGGTCTTCAACTATGGCTACACCTTC. It encodes CSARAPTGVFNYGYTF.